The sequence of this T cell receptor (beta chain) was determined in a study of shared clonotypes between healthy human individuals. Study as a whole: The study used three CD4 naive, three CD4 memory, two CD8 naive and one CD8 memory plate per donor.

As for this clone: Its antigen is not identified.

Study processing details: As immunoSEQ supplied junction-only sequences (without quality scores), filtering differed. Sequencing used immunoSEQ multiplex PCR; TCRdb keeps in-frame clones, though not all of them. Clonal size and the V and J genes are those of that table, whereas D and trimming came from the DNA. Among 2 million to 2.5 million clones listed, 85% to 95% were seen once. The germline CDR1 and CDR2 sequences are SQVTM and ANQGSEA. V gave up 5 bases and J gave up 9 bases; unmatched junction bases: 13. This CDR3 is 14 amino acids long. Study-wide results and limits: Lower generation probabilities were found for non-shared clonotypes than for those shared by all four donors. Of the naive CD4 clonotypes, roughly 5.2% were shared across several donors.

V gene TRBV29-1 combines with J gene TRBJ2-5; 9 bases fit TRBD1. Sequenced: naive CD4+ T cells from PBMCs. The subset: CD45RA+ positively selected. The sequence was collected from a man between 18 and 29 years old in good health. Some clones in this sample may be carry-over from other donors' samples. CDR3 sequence: CSVRTGAQRVPQYF. The DNA for the CDR3 is TGCAGCGTTAGGACAGGGGCCCAGAGGGTACCCCAGTACTTC.